The next 14 T cell receptor beta chains were all read from a single sample in a study of cytomegalovirus exposure and HLA in healthy donors. The primer mix had 60 Vbeta and 13 Jbeta primers. Produced via immunoSEQ multiplex PCR; TCRdb's table is partial and in-frame only. In the table there are more than 200,000 clones, more than 70% of which are singletons. Sample: PBMCs. These receptors came from a human donor in good health.

V gene TRBV6-1 combines with J gene TRBJ2-3; 11 bases line up with TRBD2. The length of the CDR3 is 14 residues. V was clipped by 7 bases and J by 2 bases; unmatched bases: 2. CDR1 is MNHNS and CDR2 is SASEGT in the germline V gene. The CDR3, as DNA: TGTGCCAGCAATAGCGGGGGGGACACAGATACGCAGTATTTT. Translated: CASNSGGDTDTQYF.

The chain uses TRBV5-4 and TRBJ1-1; D possibly corresponds to TRBD1 (6 bases). Deletions cut 0 bases from V and 6 bases from J, with 15 bases between. The CDR3 runs to 15 residues. Germline loops: CDR1 SGHNT, CDR2 YYREEE (reference sequence). CDR3 sequence (DNA): TGTGCCAGCAGCTTGGTAGCCCAGGGGAAGGCTGAAGCTTTCTTT. Protein: CASSLVAQGKAEAFF.

The V call is TRBV5-8, the J call TRBJ1-1; 7 bases line up with TRBD1. V dropped 2 bases and J dropped 4; count of bases not matched to a gene: 2. The CDR3 contains 13 residues. Per germline, CDR1 SGHTS and CDR2 YDEGEE. In DNA form, the CDR3 reads TGTGCCAGCAGCTTACAGGGGCCCACTGAAGCTTTCTTT. Translating it yields CASSLQGPTEAFF.

V usage is TRBV7-6 and J usage is TRBJ2-5; 15 bases fit TRBD2. The CDR3 runs to 18 residues. Germline V gene data show CDR1 as SGHVS and CDR2 as FNYEAQ. The junction had 9 bases not matched to a gene; V was cut back by 5 bases and J by 2 bases. The CDR3 nucleotides read TGTGCCAGCAGCCTCCTCGGGACTAGCGGGAGGACTCAAGAGACCCAGTACTTC. As protein: CASSLLGTSGRTQETQYF.

The J gene is TRBJ1-1, the V gene TRBV6-5; D ambiguous. CDR1 is MNHEY and CDR2 is SVGAGI in the germline V gene. The CDR3 covers 12 residues. The germline V and J ends were trimmed by 5 bases and 11 bases, with 15 bases remaining between them. CDR3 in DNA: TGTGCCAGCAGTGAGAGGCCGGCGACGGCTTTCTTT. It is translated as CASSERPATAFF.

V gene TRBV7-2 combines with J gene TRBJ2-1; TRBD2 matches at 16 bases. This CDR3 comprises 17 residues. V shed 1 base, J shed 4 bases, and the junction held 1 base outside the gene matches. Germline V gene data show CDR1 as SGHTA and CDR2 as FQGNSA. Here the CDR3 DNA reads TGTGCCAGCAGCTTAGTGGGACTAGCGGGAGGGTACAATGAGCAGTTCTTC. Protein sequence: CASSLVGLAGGYNEQFF. The whole variable domain, filled in from reference TRBV7-2 and TRBJ2-1, reads GAGVSQSPSNKVTEKGKDVELRCDPISGHTALYWYRQSLGQGLEFLIYFQGNSAPDKSGLPSDRFSAERTGGSVSTLTIQRTQQEDSAVYLCASSLVGLAGGYNEQFFGPGTRLTVL.

The gene calls are TRBV5-1 and TRBJ2-5, with a weak D call TRBD1 (6 bases). The V end was cut by 4 bases, the J end by 2 bases, with 12 bases between. CDR3 length: 14 residues. Germline lookup yields CDR1 SGHRS and CDR2 YFSETQ. This chain's CDR3 is CASSKVQGQETQYF. The CDR3 coding sequence is TGCGCCAGCAGCAAGGTCCAGGGGCAAGAGACCCAGTACTTC.

The V gene is TRBV6-5, the J gene TRBJ1-5; possibly TRBD1 for D (5 bases). This CDR3 has 13 amino acids. With 4 bases removed from V and 5 bases from J, the gap between germline ends came to 9 bases. Germline V CDR1 and CDR2: MNHEY, SVGAGI. The CDR3 region has the DNA TGTGCCAGCAGTTTCGCAGGGTATCAGCCCCAGCATTTT. As protein: CASSFAGYQPQHF.

The chain links TRBV7-8 to TRBJ2-2; tentative D call: TRBD2 (6 bases). CDR3 length: 16 residues. Germline lookup yields CDR1 SGHVS and CDR2 FQNEAQ. V gave up 4 bases and J gave up 1 base, with 13 bases separating them. CDR3 in amino acids: CASSSVGGENTGELFF. The CDR3 DNA is TGTGCCAGCAGCTCGGTCGGGGGAGAGAACACCGGGGAGCTGTTTTTT.

A single count supports this clone. The chain combines TRBV7-9 with TRBJ1-3, with no clear D. Trimming left V 1 base short and J 4 bases short, with 8 bases between. From germline, CDR1 is SEHNR and CDR2 FQNEAQ (reference sequence). This CDR3 contains 14 residues. This CDR3 is CASSLVLSGNTIYF. Here the CDR3 DNA reads TGTGCCAGCAGCTTAGTGTTATCCGGAAACACCATATATTTT.

The chain couples TRBV4-3 to TRBJ2-5; D perhaps matches TRBD1 (6 bases). The last part of the DNA fits TRBJ2-7 better; the J call may be wrong. Per the germline V gene, CDR1 is LGHNA and CDR2 is YSLEER. The length of the CDR3 is 16 residues. The CDR3 sequence is CASSQSHRASSYEQYF. The CDR3 nucleotides read TGCGCCAGCAGCCAAAGTCACAGGGCGAGCTCCTACGAGCAGTACTTC.

The chain links TRBV5-1 to TRBJ1-3; D is unclear. Germline values: CDR1 SGHRS, CDR2 YFSETQ. V gave up 3 bases and J gave up 4 bases, with 11 bases separating them. The CDR3 totals 14 residues. The CDR3: CASSSGFLGNTIYF. The CDR3 DNA reads as TGCGCCAGCAGCTCAGGATTCCTCGGAAACACCATATATTTT. Full variable domain (rest looked up from reference TRBV5-1 and TRBJ1-3): KAGVTQTPRYLIKTRGQQVTLSCSPISGHRSVSWYQQTPGQGLQFLFEYFSETQRNKGNFPGRFSGRQFSNSRSEMNVSTLELGDSALYLCASSSGFLGNTIYFGEGSWLTVV.

The chain carries TRBV18 and TRBJ2-1, with D possibly being TRBD2 (6 bases). Germline values: CDR1 KGHSH, CDR2 LQKENI. This CDR3 region has 16 residues. With 3 bases removed from V and 0 bases from J, the gap between germline ends came to 12 bases. This CDR3 reads CASSPMGGTSYNEQFF. The CDR3 DNA sequence: TGTGCCAGCTCACCGATGGGCGGGACCTCCTACAATGAGCAGTTCTTC.

In DNA, the CDR3 is TGTGCCAGCACCATCGGGACTAGCGGGACCGGGGAGCTGTTTTTT. This translates into CASTIGTSGTGELFF. The rearrangement uses TRBV28 and TRBJ2-2, with 12 bases matching TRBD2. The CDR3 totals 15 residues. V lost 7 bases and J lost 5; bases outside the gene matches: 5. Germline V lookup: CDR1 MDHEN, CDR2 SYDVKM.